The next 20 T cell receptor beta chains were all read from a single sample in a study of blood T cell repertoires in COVID-19 (dated by TCRdb to 2018 to 2021). The method was the immunoSEQ multiplex PCR assay. The table comes from immuneACCESS by way of TCRdb, which keeps in-frame sequences with V and J called. Part of the clones is missing from these tables; in studies checked, under half for an unresolved V gene and the rest for unknown reasons. The sample contains more than 150,000 clones, just over 85% of them found a single time. Together, the top ten hold roughly 8% of the sample. Material for sequencing was peripheral blood. The receptors derive from a man between 60 and 70 years old with acute or convalescent COVID-19.

This chain links TRBV3-1 (or the pseudogene TRBV3-2) with TRBJ1-2; D is undetermined. CDR1 is LGHDT and CDR2 is YNNKEL in the germline V gene (reference sequence). CDR3 length equals 12 residues. V was pared by 1 base and J by 8 bases, with 8 bases between. CDR3 in DNA: TGTGCCAGCAGCCAAGTCGGTCTGGGCTACACCTTC. Protein: CASSQVGLGYTF.

V is TRBV28 and J is TRBJ2-1; 8 bases are a match to TRBD2. The germline V gene encodes CDR1 MDHEN and CDR2 SYDVKM. Trimming took 8 bases from V and 0 from J; bases not matched to a gene: 6. The CDR3 has 15 residues. The CDR3 loop reads CASVGLDTSYNEQFF. CDR3 nucleotide sequence: TGTGCCAGCGTGGGACTAGACACCTCCTACAATGAGCAGTTCTTC.

The chain carries TRBV3-1 (or the pseudogene TRBV3-2) and TRBJ1-2; no clear D. The CDR3 loop spans 13 amino acids. CDR1 is LGHDT, CDR2 YNNKEL, per germline (reference sequence). Trimming removed 1 base at V and 8 bases at J, with 11 bases between. The CDR3 loop reads CASSQVEVRGYTF. In DNA, the CDR3 is TGTGCCAGCAGCCAAGTCGAGGTACGCGGCTACACCTTC.

V gene TRBV9 combines with J gene TRBJ1-2, with TRBD1 as a possible D gene (5 bases). This CDR3 has 15 residues. Trimming took 4 bases from V and 0 from J, leaving 13 bases between them. In germline, CDR1 is SGDLS, CDR2 YYNGEE. CDR3 sequence (DNA): TGTGCCAGCAGCTCCAGGGTGGACGCTAACTATGGCTACACCTTC. The encoded protein is CASSSRVDANYGYTF.

V and J are TRBV28 and TRBJ1-2; no definite D call. The germline gives CDR1 MDHEN, CDR2 SYDVKM. Trimming pared 1 base from V and 0 bases from J, leaving 18 bases between. CDR3 length: 18 residues. In nucleotides, the CDR3 is TGTGCCAGCAGTTTATTTACTCTGTCCCTCGGTCCTAACTATGGCTACACCTTC. Its protein product is CASSLFTLSLGPNYGYTF.

V gene TRBV27 combines with J gene TRBJ2-5; perhaps TRBD2 as D (5 bases). Germline CDR1 reads MNHEY; CDR2 reads SMNVEV (reference sequence). This CDR3 has 11 amino acids. The V and J ends lost 7 bases and 7 bases respectively, with 10 bases between them. The CDR3 sequence: CASTARGTQYF. The CDR3 DNA reads as TGTGCCAGCACCGCTCGGGGGACCCAGTACTTC.

The chain links TRBV28 to TRBJ2-4; possibly TRBD1 for D (6 bases). This CDR3 is built from 14 residues. Trimming pared 6 bases from V and 6 bases from J, leaving 15 bases between. CDR1 MDHEN and CDR2 SYDVKM come from the germline V gene. CDR3 in DNA: TGTGCCAGCAGGACCAGGGGATGGAGAAACATTCAGTACTTC. Translating gives CASRTRGWRNIQYF.

This clone was detected once. The V call is TRBV27, the J call TRBJ1-1; D is unclear. V shed 6 bases and J shed 8 bases, with 10 bases lying between them. The CDR3 is 11 residues long. Germline lookup yields CDR1 MNHEY and CDR2 SMNVEV (reference sequence). The CDR3 DNA reads TGTGCCAGCAGCCTTTACGGGGAAGCTTTCTTT. It codes for CASSLYGEAFF.

This rearrangement joins TRBV13 to TRBJ1-2; a possible D gene is TRBD1 (5 bases). CDR1 and CDR2 from the germline V gene are PRHDT and FYEKMQ (reference sequence). Trimming pared 6 bases from V and 8 bases from J, leaving 22 bases between. The CDR3 sequence is 15 residues long. The CDR3 sequence is CASSQTTGRVRGYTF. CDR3 nucleotide sequence: TGTGCCAGCAGTCAAACAACAGGACGGGTGAGGGGCTACACCTTC.

This chain connects TRBV6-5 to TRBJ1-4; D might be TRBD1 (6 bases). Germline values: CDR1 MNHEY, CDR2 SVGAGI. V lost 6 bases to trimming and J lost 7 bases, with 18 bases between them. The CDR3 is 15 amino acids. DNA of the CDR3: TGTGCCAGCAGCCCAACAGGGTCCGGAGGTGAAAAACTGTTTTTT. It yields the protein CASSPTGSGGEKLFF.

This clone was recorded once. The chain carries TRBV5-4 and TRBJ2-3, with D possibly being TRBD2 (5 bases). The V end was cut by 5 bases, the J end by 5 bases, with 12 bases between. The CDR3 length is 13 residues. The germline CDR1 and CDR2 sequences are SGHNT and YYREEE (reference sequence). CDR3 sequence (DNA): TGTGCCAGCAGGATGACTAATGAAGATACGCAGTATTTT. It yields the protein CASRMTNEDTQYF.

The chain recombines TRBV18 with TRBJ2-5, with a possible D match to TRBD2 (5 bases). The germline V gene encodes CDR1 KGHSH and CDR2 LQKENI. Trimming took off 2 bases at V and 1 base at J, with 5 bases between the two ends. The CDR3 has 13 residues. CDR3 nucleotides: TGTGCCAGCTCACCAGCGGGCCAAGAGACCCAGTACTTC. Translated: CASSPAGQETQYF.

The genes are TRBV28 and TRBJ1-6; 8 positions agree with TRBD1. Germline assignment: CDR1 MDHEN and CDR2 SYDVKM. This CDR3 is built from 16 residues. The trim removed 2 bases at V and 8 bases at J, leaving 8 bases unmatched. The DNA for the CDR3 is TGTGCCAGCAGTTTAAGGACCACAGGGGGATATTCACCCCTCCACTTT. Its translation is CASSLRTTGGYSPLHF.

The rearrangement links TRBV19 to TRBJ1-5; 9 bases are a match to TRBD1. Trimming cost V 7 bases and J 1 base; bases outside gene matches: 5. CDR1 is LNHDA and CDR2 is SQIVND in the germline V gene (reference sequence). The CDR3 sequence is 15 residues long. The CDR3 DNA sequence: TGTGCCAGTACCATACAGGGGGCAAGCAATCAGCCCCAGCATTTT. This translates into CASTIQGASNQPQHF.

Of note for this clone: Other DNA sequences within the sample encode an identical CDR3. This chain links TRBV2 with TRBJ1-5, with D perhaps matching TRBD1 (5 bases). This CDR3 spans 12 amino acids. The germline V gene encodes CDR1 SNHLY and CDR2 FYNNEI. V shed 3 bases and J shed 5 bases, with 5 bases lying between them. CDR3 region: CASSDRDQPQHF. In DNA, the CDR3 is TGTGCCAGCAGTGACAGGGATCAGCCCCAGCATTTT.

The rearrangement links TRBV19 to TRBJ2-3; 9 bases are a match to TRBD2. The germline CDR1 and CDR2 sequences are LNHDA and SQIVND (reference sequence). CDR3 size: 17 residues. J lost 3 bases, V lost 5 bases, and 12 bases had no gene match. CDR3 in DNA: TGTGCCAGTAGTCCCGGGGCCGCTAGCGGGGATACAGATACGCAGTATTTT. Translating it yields CASSPGAASGDTDTQYF.

Comments on this clone: Other DNA sequences within the sample encode an identical CDR3. The rearrangement uses TRBV20-1 and TRBJ1-1; D gene unclear. The CDR3 runs 10 residues. V shed 3 bases and J shed 5 bases, with 4 bases lying between them. CDR1 and CDR2 from the germline V gene are DFQATT and SNEGSKA (reference sequence). CDR3 bases: TGCAGTGCTAGCCGGACTGAAGCTTTCTTT. Translation gives CSASRTEAFF.

The chain uses TRBV7-2 and TRBJ2-7; 8 positions match TRBD2. The germline V gene has CDR1 SGHTA and CDR2 FQGNSA. The CDR3 has 13 residues. Germline trimming cut 5 bases from V and 5 bases from J; bases unmatched to any gene: 5. CDR3 sequence (DNA): TGTGCCAGCAGCGCCAGACTAGCGAACGAGCAGTACTTC. It yields the protein CASSARLANEQYF.

The V and J genes are TRBV18 and TRBJ2-5; D is perhaps TRBD1 (6 bases). Germline V CDR1 and CDR2: KGHSH, LQKENI. The CDR3 runs 15 residues. V lost 3 bases to trimming and J lost 5 bases, with 16 bases between them. The CDR3 loop reads CASSPTKQGGETQYF. CDR3 nucleotides: TGTGCCAGCTCACCGACTAAACAGGGCGGGGAGACCCAGTACTTC.

The chain carries TRBV3-1 (or the pseudogene TRBV3-2) and TRBJ2-2; TRBD2 aligns across 11 bases. The V gene's germline CDR1 is LGHDT and CDR2 YNNKEL (reference sequence). The V and J ends lost 0 bases and 4 bases, in that order; junction bases with no gene match: 7. The CDR3 spans 18 residues. The DNA for the CDR3 is TGTGCCAGCAGCCAAGATTGGGTAGCGGGAGGGGGCACCGGGGAGCTGTTTTTT. Translated: CASSQDWVAGGGTGELFF.